This TCR beta chain was captured in a study of T cells expressing NK-cell markers. This CDR3 spans 15 amino acids. Germline assignment: CDR1 SGHAT and CDR2 FQNNGV. With the 5' RACE reads reprocessed, TCRdb shows one record per CDR3 protein and no DNA. This sample contains a few hundred thousand distinct CDR3 sequences. Source material: blood T cells: a sorted CD56 or NKG2C T cell subset, CD4+ or CD8+ T cells, or bulk PBMC T cells (not recorded which). The V call is TRBV11-2, the J call TRBJ2-3; absent DNA, TCRdb's TRBD1 call cannot be checked. This sequence originates from a woman aged 50 to 60 in good health. Here the CDR3 reads CASSLAGANTDTQYF.